A single T cell receptor beta chain is shown here with its context. Authors' methods: Reference gene primer amplification in the assay estimated nucleated cell counts. Profiled with immunoSEQ multiplex PCR; TCRdb holds only in-frame clones, not every one. V and J calls and clone size are those listed in that table; D and trimming were worked out from the DNA. This sample has about 190,000 clones, with under 85% found just once. The data stem from a study of blood T cell repertoires in COVID-19. For the study at large: Researchers got acute and convalescent COVID-19 samples from the United States, Italy and Spain. T cells, B-cell-depleted T cells, or PBMCs supplied cDNA or gDNA.

The V segment lost 2 bases and the J segment 0 bases; nucleotides outside the gene matches: 2. This CDR3 region has 15 residues. Germline lookup yields CDR1 MRHNA and CDR2 SNTAGT. Sequencing was performed on peripheral blood. This clonotype was sampled from a woman aged 35 to 49 with acute or convalescent COVID-19. V is TRBV6-4 and J is TRBJ2-3, with 7 nucleotides matching TRBD2. The CDR3 sequence is CASSDGRASTDTQYF. The CDR3, as DNA: TGTGCCAGCAGTGACGGGAGGGCTAGCACAGATACGCAGTATTTT.